These 2 T cell receptor beta chains share one sample of origin, sequenced in a study of identifying expanded T cells in peripheral blood. Here immunoSEQ multiplex PCR was the method, and the copy in TCRdb shows in-frame clones only, minus some. The table shows about 78,000 clones, with about four fifths occurring only once. The specimen was blood. These TCRs come from a person aged 18 to 75 in good health.

The chain links TRBV4-3 to TRBJ2-7; 13 nucleotides align to TRBD2. Germline CDR1 is LGHNA and CDR2 is YSLEER. V lost 3 bases and J lost 2; bases outside the gene matches: 4. The CDR3 has 16 amino acids. Here the CDR3 DNA reads TGCGCCAGCAGCCATCGGACTAGCGGGAGTACCTACGAGCAGTACTTC. Its protein product is CASSHRTSGSTYEQYF.

The gene calls are TRBV21-1 and TRBJ1-1; no check of the table's D call, TRBD1, against the DNA was made. TRBV21-1 is a listed pseudogene. The CDR3 sequence is 19 residues long. The CDR3: CASSSPARTGGDGNTEAFF. In DNA form, the CDR3 reads TGTGCCAGCAGCTCCCCGGCAAGGACAGGGGGCGACGGGAACACTGAAGCTTTCTTT.